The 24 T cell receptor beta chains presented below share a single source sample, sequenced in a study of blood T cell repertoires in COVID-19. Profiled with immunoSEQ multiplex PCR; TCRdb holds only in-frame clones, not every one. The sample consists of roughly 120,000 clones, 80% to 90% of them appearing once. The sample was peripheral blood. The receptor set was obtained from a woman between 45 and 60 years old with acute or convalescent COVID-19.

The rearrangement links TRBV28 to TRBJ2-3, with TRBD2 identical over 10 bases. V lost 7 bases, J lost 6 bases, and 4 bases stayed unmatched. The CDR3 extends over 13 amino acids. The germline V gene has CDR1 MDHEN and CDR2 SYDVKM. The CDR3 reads CASIAGGEDTQYF. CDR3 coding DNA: TGTGCCAGCATAGCGGGAGGCGAGGATACGCAGTATTTT.

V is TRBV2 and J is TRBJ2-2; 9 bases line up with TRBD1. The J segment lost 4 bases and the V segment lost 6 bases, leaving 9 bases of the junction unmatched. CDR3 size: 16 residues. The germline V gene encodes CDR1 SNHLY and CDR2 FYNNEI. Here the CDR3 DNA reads TGTGCCAGCAGGCTAACAGGGGGCAGGGTCACCGGGGAGCTGTTTTTT. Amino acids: CASRLTGGRVTGELFF.

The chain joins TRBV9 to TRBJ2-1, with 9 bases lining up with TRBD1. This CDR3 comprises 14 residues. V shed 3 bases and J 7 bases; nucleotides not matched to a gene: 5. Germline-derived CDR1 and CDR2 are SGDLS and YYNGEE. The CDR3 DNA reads TGTGCCAGCAGCGGGGGGACAGGGTGGAATGAGCAGTTCTTC. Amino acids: CASSGGTGWNEQFF.

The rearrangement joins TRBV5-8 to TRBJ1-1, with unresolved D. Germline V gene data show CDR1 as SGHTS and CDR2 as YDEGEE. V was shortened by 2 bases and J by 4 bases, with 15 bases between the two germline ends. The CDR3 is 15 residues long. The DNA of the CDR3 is TGTGCCAGCAGCTTTGAGGGTCTGGCCGGCACTGAAGCTTTCTTT. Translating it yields CASSFEGLAGTEAFF.

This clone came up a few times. For the CDR3, the DNA is TGTGCCAGCTCACCAGGAGACTACAATGAGCAGTTCTTC. Its translation is CASSPGDYNEQFF. V gene TRBV18 combines with J gene TRBJ2-1; D is uncertain. There are 13 residues in the CDR3. The germline CDR1 and CDR2 sequences are KGHSH and LQKENI. V lost 2 bases and J 3 bases, leaving 5 bases between the germline ends. The full variable domain, completed using reference TRBV18 and TRBJ2-1, is NAGVMQNPRHLVRRRGQEARLRCSPMKGHSHVYWYRQLPEEGLKFMVYLQKENIIDESGMPKERFSAEFPKEGPSILRIQQVVRGDSAAYFCASSPGDYNEQFFGPGTRLTVL.

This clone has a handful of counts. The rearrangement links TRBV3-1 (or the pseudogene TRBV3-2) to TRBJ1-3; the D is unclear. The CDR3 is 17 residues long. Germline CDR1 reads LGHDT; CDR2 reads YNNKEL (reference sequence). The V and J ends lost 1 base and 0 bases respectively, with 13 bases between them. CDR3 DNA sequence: TGTGCCAGCAGCCAAGGGGCGGGAGGAGGCTCTGGAAACACCATATATTTT. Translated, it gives CASSQGAGGGSGNTIYF.

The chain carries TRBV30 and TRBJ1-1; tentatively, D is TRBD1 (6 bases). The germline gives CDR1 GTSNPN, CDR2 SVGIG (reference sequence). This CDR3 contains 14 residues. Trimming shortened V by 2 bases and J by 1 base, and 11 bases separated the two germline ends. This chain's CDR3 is CAWSQTTGNTEAFF. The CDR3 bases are TGTGCCTGGAGTCAAACGACAGGGAACACTGAAGCTTTCTTT.

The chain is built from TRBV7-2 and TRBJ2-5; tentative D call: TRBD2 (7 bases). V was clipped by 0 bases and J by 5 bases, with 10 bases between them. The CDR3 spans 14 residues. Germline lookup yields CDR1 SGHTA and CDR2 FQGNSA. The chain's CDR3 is CASSLAGGQETQYF. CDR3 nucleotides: TGTGCCAGCAGCTTAGCGGGGGGGCAGGAGACCCAGTACTTC.

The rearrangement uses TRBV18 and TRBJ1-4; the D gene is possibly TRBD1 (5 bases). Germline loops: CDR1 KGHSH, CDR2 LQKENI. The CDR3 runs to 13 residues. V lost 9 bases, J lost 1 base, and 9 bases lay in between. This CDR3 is CASRQGTNEKLFF. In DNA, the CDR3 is TGTGCCAGTCGCCAGGGAACTAATGAAAAACTGTTTTTT. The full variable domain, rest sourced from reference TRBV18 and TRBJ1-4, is NAGVMQNPRHLVRRRGQEARLRCSPMKGHSHVYWYRQLPEEGLKFMVYLQKENIIDESGMPKERFSAEFPKEGPSILRIQQVVRGDSAAYFCASRQGTNEKLFFGSGTQLSVL.

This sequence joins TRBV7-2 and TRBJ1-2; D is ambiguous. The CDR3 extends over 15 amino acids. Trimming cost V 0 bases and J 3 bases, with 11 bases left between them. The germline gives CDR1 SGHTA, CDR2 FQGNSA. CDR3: CASSLATSPYYGYTF. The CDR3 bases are TGTGCCAGCAGCTTAGCGACTAGCCCCTACTATGGCTACACCTTC.

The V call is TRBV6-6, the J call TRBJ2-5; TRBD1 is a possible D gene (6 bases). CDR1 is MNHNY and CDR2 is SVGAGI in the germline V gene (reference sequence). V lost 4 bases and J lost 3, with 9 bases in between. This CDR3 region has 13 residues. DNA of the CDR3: TGTGCCAGCAGTTGGGCAGGGGAAGAGACCCAGTACTTC. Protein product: CASSWAGEETQYF.

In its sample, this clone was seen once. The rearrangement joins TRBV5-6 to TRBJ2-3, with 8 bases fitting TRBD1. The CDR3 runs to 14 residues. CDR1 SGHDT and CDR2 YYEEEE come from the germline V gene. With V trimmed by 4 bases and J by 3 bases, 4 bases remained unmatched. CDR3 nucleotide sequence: TGTGCCAGCAGCGCCCAGGGGGCGACAGATACGCAGTATTTT. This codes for CASSAQGATDTQYF.

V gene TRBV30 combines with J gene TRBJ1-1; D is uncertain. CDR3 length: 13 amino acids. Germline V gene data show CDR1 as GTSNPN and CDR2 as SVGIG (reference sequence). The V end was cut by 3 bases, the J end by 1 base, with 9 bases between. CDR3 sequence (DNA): TGTGCCTGGAGCCCATTCGGGAACACTGAAGCTTTCTTT. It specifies CAWSPFGNTEAFF.

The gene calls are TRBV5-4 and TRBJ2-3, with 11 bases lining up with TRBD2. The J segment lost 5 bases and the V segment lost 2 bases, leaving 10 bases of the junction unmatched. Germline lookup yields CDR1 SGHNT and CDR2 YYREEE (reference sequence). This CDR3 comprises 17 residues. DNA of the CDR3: TGTGCCAGCAGCTTTCCGGTTAGCGGGGGGGCAAGAGATACGCAGTATTTT. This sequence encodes CASSFPVSGGARDTQYF.

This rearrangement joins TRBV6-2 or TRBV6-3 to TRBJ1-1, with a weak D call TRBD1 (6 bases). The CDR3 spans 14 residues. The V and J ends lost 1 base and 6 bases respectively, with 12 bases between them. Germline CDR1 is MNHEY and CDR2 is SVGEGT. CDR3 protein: CASSYFLGAPEAFF. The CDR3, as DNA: TGTGCCAGCAGTTACTTTTTGGGGGCCCCTGAAGCTTTCTTT.

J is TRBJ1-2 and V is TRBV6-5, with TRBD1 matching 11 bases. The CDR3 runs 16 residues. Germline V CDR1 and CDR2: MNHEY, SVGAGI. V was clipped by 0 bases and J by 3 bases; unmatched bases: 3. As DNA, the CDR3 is TGTGCCAGCAGTTACTCGATGGGACAGGGGGACTATGGCTACACCTTC. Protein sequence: CASSYSMGQGDYGYTF.

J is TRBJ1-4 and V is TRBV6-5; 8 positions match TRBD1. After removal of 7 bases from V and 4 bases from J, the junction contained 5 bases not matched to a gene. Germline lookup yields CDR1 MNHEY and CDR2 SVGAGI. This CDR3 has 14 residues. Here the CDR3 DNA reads TGTGCCAGCAATTCAGGACAGGGTAATGAAAAACTGTTTTTT. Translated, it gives CASNSGQGNEKLFF.

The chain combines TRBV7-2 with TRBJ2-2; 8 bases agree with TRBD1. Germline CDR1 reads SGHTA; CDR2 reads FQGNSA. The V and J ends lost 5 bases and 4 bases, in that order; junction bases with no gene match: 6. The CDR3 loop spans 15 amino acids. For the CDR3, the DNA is TGTGCCAGCAGCCTTTCAGGGGGCCGCACCGGGGAGCTGTTTTTT. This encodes CASSLSGGRTGELFF.

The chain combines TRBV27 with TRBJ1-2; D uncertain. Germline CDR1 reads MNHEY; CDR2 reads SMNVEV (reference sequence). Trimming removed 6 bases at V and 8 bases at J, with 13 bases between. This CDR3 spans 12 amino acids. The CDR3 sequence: CASRTKGEGYTF. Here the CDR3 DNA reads TGTGCCAGCAGGACTAAGGGTGAGGGCTACACCTTC.

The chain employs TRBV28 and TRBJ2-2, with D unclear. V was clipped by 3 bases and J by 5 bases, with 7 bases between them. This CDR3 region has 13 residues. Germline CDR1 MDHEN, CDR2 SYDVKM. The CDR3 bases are TGTGCCAGCAGTTTTGGAGATACCGGGGAGCTGTTTTTT. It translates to CASSFGDTGELFF.

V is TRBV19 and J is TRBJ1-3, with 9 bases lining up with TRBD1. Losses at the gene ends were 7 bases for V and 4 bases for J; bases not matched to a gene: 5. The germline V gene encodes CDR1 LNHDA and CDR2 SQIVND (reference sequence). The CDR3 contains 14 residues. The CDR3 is CASTVTGGGNTIYF. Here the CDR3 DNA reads TGTGCCAGTACCGTAACAGGGGGCGGAAACACCATATATTTT. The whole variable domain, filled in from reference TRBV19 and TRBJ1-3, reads DGGITQSPKYLFRKEGQNVTLSCEQNLNHDAMYWYRQDPGQGLRLIYYSQIVNDFQKGDIAEGYSVSREKKESFPLTVTSAQKNPTAFYLCASTVTGGGNTIYFGEGSWLTVV.

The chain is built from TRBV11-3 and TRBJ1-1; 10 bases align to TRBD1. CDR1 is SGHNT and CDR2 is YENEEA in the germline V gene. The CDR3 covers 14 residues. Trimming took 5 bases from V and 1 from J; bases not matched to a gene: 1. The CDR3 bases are TGTGCCAGCAGCCGACAGGGGGCGAACACTGAAGCTTTCTTT. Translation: CASSRQGANTEAFF.

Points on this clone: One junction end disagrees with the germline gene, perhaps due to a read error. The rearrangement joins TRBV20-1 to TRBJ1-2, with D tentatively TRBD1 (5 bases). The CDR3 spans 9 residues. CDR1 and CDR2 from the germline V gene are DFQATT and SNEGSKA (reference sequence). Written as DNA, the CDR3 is TGCAGTGCTAGCCCCGCGGGGGTTTTC. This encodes CSASPAGVF.

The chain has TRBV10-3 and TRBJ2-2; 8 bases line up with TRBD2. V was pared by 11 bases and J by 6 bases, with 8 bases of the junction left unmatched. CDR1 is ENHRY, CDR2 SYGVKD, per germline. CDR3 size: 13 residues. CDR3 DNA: TGTGCCGCCTGGGGGACTAGTGCCGGGGAGCTGTTTTTT. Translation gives CAAWGTSAGELFF.